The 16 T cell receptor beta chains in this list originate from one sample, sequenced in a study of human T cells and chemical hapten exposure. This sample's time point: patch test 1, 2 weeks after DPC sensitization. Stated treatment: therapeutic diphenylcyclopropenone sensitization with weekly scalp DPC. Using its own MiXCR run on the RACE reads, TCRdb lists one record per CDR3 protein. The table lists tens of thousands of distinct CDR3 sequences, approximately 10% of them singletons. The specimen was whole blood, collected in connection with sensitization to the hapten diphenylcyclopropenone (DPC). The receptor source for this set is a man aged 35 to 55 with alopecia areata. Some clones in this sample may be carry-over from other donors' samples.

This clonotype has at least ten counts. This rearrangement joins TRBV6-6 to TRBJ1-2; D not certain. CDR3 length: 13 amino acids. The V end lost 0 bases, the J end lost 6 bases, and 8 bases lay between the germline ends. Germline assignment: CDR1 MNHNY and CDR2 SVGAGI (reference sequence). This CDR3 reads CASSYSGSHGYTF. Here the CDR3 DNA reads TGTGCCAGCAGTTACTCCGGGAGTCATGGCTACACCTTC.

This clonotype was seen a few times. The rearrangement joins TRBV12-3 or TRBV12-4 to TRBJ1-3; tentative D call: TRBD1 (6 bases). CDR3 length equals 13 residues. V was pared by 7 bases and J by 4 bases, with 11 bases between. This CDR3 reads CASTLQGGNTIYF. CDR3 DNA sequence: TGTGCCAGCACCTTACAGGGAGGAAACACCATATATTTT.

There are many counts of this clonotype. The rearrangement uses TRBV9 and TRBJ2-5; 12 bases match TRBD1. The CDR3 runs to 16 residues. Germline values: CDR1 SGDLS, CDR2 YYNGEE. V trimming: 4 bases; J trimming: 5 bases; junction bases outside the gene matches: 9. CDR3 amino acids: CASSPGTGGAEETQYF. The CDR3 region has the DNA TGTGCCAGCAGCCCCGGGACAGGGGGCGCCGAGGAGACCCAGTACTTC.

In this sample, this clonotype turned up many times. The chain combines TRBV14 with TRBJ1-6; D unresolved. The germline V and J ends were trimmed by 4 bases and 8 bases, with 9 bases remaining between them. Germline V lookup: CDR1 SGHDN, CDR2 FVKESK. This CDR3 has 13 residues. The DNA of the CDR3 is TGTGCCAGCAGCCCCCTGTTTGATTCACCCCTCCACTTT. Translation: CASSPLFDSPLHF.

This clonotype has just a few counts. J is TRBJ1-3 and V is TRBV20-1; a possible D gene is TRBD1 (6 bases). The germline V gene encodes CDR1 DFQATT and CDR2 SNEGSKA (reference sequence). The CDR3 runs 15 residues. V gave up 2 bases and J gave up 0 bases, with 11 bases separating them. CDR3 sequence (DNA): TGCAGTGCTAGACCCATGGACAGCTCTGGAAACACCATATATTTT. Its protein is CSARPMDSSGNTIYF.

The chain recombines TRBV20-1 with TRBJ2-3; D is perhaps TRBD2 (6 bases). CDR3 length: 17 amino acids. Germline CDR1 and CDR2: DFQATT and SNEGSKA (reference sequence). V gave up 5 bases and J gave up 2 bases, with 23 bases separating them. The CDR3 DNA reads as TGCAGTGCTTCTTTCGGGTCTAGCGTATCTTACACAGATACGCAGTATTTT. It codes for CSASFGSSVSYTDTQYF.

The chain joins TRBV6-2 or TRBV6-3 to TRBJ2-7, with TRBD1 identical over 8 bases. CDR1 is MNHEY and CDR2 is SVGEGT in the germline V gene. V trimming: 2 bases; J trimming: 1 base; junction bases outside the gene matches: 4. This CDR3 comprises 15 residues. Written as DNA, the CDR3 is TGTGCCAGCAGTTACGGGCGGGACAGGTCCTACGAGCAGTACGTC. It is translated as CASSYGRDRSYEQYV.

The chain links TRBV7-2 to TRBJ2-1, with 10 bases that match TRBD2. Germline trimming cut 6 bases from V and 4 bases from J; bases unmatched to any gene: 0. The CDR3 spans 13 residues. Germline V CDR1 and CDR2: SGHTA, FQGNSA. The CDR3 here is CASSSGGYNEQFF. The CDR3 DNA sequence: TGTGCCAGCAGTAGCGGGGGGTACAATGAGCAGTTCTTC.

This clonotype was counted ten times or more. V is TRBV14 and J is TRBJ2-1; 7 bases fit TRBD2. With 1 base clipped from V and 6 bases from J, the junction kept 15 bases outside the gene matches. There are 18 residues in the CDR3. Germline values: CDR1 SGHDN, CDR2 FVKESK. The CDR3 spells CASSQVRFRGRFSNEQFF. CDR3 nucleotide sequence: TGTGCCAGCAGCCAAGTAAGATTCCGCGGGAGATTCTCCAATGAGCAGTTCTTC.

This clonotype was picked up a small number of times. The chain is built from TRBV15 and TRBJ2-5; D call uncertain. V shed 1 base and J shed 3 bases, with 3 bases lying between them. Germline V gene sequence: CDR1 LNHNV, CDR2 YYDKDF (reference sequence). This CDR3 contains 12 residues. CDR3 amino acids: CATSRGEETQYF. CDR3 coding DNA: TGTGCCACCAGCAGAGGAGAAGAGACCCAGTACTTC.

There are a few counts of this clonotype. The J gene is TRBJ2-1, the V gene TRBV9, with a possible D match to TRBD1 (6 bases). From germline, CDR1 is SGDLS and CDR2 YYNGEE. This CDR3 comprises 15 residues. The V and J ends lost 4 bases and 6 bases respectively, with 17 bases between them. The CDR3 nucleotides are TGTGCCAGCAGCCCTTTGGGGGCTAGCTCCAATGAGCAGTTCTTC. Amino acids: CASSPLGASSNEQFF.

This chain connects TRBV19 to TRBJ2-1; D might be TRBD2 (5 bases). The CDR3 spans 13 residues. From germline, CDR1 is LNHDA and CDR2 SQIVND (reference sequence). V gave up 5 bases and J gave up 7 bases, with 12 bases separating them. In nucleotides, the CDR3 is TGTGCCAGTAGTCTTATGCGCGGGAATGAGCAGTTCTTC. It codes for CASSLMRGNEQFF.

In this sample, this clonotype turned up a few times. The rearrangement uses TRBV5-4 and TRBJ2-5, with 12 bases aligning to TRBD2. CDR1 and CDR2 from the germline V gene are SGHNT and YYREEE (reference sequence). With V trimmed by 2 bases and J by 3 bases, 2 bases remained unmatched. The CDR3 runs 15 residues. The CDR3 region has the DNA TGTGCCAGCAGCTTATGGACTAGCGGGAAAGAGACCCAGTACTTC. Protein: CASSLWTSGKETQYF. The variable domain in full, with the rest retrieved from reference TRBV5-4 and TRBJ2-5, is ETGVTQSPTHLIKTRGQQVTLRCSSQSGHNTVSWYQQALGQGPQFIFQYYREEENGRGNFPPRFSGLQFPNYSSELNVNALELDDSALYLCASSLWTSGKETQYFGPGTRLLVL.

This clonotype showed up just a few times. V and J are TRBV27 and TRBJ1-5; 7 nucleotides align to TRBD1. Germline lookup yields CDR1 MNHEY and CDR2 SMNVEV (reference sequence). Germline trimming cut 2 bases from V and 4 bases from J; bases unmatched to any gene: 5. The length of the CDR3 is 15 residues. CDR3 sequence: CASSLRGQLNQPQHF. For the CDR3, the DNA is TGTGCCAGCAGTTTAAGGGGACAGCTAAATCAGCCCCAGCATTTT.

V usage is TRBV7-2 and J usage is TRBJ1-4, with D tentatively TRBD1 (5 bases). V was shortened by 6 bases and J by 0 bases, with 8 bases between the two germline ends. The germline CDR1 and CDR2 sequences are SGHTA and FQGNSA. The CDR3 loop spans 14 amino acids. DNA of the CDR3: TGTGCCAGCAGTGGGGGTGCAACTAATGAAAAACTGTTTTTT. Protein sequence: CASSGGATNEKLFF.

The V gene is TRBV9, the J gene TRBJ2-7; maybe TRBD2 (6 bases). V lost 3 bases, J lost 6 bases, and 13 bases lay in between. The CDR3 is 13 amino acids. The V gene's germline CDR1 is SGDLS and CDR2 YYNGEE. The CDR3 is CASSAGTSGEQYV. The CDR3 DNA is TGTGCCAGCAGCGCCGGGACTTCTGGCGAGCAGTACGTC.